A single sample is the source of the 8 T cell receptor beta chains below, sequenced in a study of type 1 regulatory T cells (dated by TCRdb to about 2021). These TCRs' antigens remain unknown. TCRdb names Illumina MiSeq as the instrument used. Clones were called with MiXCR by TCRdb after fastp trimmed the public reads at Q25, and only in-frame beta chains were retained. Each entry merges the rows of one CDR3 protein and shows their most common DNA and genes. This sample has 60,000 to 70,000 distinct CDR3 sequences in its table, and roughly half of those were observed once. About 2% of the sample belongs to the ten largest clones. Source material: cultured non-Tr1 T cells, either the whole culture or a sorted T cell fraction (not recorded which). The cell subset or site label, read with the paper, signifies: non-Tr1 population from the T-allo10 product. These receptors originate from a human donor in good health.

This clonotype turned up a few times. The chain employs TRBV5-1 and TRBJ1-1; unclear D gene. The germline gives CDR1 SGHRS, CDR2 YFSETQ. There are 15 residues in the CDR3. V was trimmed by 1 base and J by 5 bases, leaving 15 bases between them. The CDR3 nucleotides read TGCGCCAGCAGCTTGCAGGCACGGGGAGTGACTGAAGCTTTCTTT. This sequence encodes CASSLQARGVTEAFF.

The chain recombines TRBV6-1 with TRBJ2-5; TRBD2 matches at 11 bases. Trimming removed 4 bases from V and 2 bases from J; junction bases left unmatched: 3. The V gene's germline CDR1 is MNHNS and CDR2 SASEGT. This CDR3 region has 15 residues. The chain's CDR3 is CASSALAGGQETQYF. DNA for the CDR3: TGTGCCAGCAGTGCTCTAGCGGGGGGTCAAGAGACCCAGTACTTC.

The chain combines TRBV2 with TRBJ2-7; D ambiguous. This CDR3 comprises 12 residues. The V gene lost 6 bases and the J gene lost 7 bases, with 13 bases spanning the gap. CDR1 is SNHLY and CDR2 is FYNNEI in the germline V gene. The CDR3 nucleotides are TGTGCCAGCAGGGACCCTCTACGAGAGCAGTACTTC. Translation: CASRDPLREQYF.

The gene calls are TRBV25-1 and TRBJ1-2; no clear D gene. V was cut by 5 bases and J by 5 bases, with 18 bases left in between. CDR1 and CDR2 from the germline V gene are MGHDK and SYGVNS. The CDR3 is made up of 15 amino acids. The CDR3: CASSPPGDFSYGYTF. CDR3 nucleotides: TGTGCCAGCAGTCCCCCTGGGGATTTTTCATATGGCTACACCTTC.

This clonotype was counted between two and nine times. This sequence joins TRBV19 and TRBJ1-2; no clear D. The CDR3 spans 14 residues. Germline V gene data show CDR1 as LNHDA and CDR2 as SQIVND (reference sequence). V lost 1 base to trimming and J lost 5 bases, with 11 bases between them. CDR3 coding DNA: TGTGCCAGTAGTATAGCATCGACTTCGTATGGCTACACCTTC. This sequence encodes CASSIASTSYGYTF.

The V gene is TRBV3-1, the J gene TRBJ1-2; 7 nucleotides line up with TRBD1. Germline V gene lookup returns CDR1 LGHDT and CDR2 YNNKEL (reference sequence). The V gene end was trimmed by 0 bases and the J gene end by 5 bases; junction bases not matched to a gene: 6. The CDR3 runs 15 residues. CDR3 sequence (DNA): TGTGCCAGCAGCCAAGATTTGGACAGGAGATATGGCTACACCTTC. Encoded protein: CASSQDLDRRYGYTF.

This clonotype was picked up one time. V usage is TRBV27 and J usage is TRBJ1-1; TRBD1 aligns across 7 bases. Germline loops: CDR1 MNHEY, CDR2 SMNVEV (reference sequence). This CDR3 spans 15 amino acids. Germline trimming cut 2 bases from V and 3 bases from J; bases unmatched to any gene: 6. CDR3 region: CASSLLPTGDTEAFF. CDR3 nucleotide sequence: TGTGCCAGCAGTTTACTTCCAACAGGGGACACTGAAGCTTTCTTT.

The chain uses TRBV20-1 and TRBJ2-3; 10 nucleotides line up with TRBD2. V was clipped by 6 bases and J by 6 bases; unmatched bases: 9. Germline loops: CDR1 DFQATT, CDR2 SNEGSKA (reference sequence). The CDR3 sequence is 14 residues long. The CDR3, as DNA: TGCAGTGCACCGAGCGGGGGGGCGGTTGATACGCAGTATTTT. Translating it yields CSAPSGGAVDTQYF.